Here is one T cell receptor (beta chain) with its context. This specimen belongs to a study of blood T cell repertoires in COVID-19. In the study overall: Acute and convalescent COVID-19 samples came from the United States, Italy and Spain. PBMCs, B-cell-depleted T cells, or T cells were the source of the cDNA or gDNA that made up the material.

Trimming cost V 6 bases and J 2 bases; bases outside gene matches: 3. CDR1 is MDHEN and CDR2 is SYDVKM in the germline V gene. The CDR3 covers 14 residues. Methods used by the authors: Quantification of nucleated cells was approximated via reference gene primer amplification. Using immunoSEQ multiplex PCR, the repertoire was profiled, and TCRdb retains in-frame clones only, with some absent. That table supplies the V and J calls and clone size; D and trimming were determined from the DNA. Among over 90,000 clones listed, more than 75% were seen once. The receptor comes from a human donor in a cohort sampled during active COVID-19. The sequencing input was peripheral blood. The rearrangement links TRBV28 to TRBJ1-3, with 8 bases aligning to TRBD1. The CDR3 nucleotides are TGTGCCAGCAGAGAACAGGGGGCTGGAAACACCATATATTTT. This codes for CASREQGAGNTIYF.